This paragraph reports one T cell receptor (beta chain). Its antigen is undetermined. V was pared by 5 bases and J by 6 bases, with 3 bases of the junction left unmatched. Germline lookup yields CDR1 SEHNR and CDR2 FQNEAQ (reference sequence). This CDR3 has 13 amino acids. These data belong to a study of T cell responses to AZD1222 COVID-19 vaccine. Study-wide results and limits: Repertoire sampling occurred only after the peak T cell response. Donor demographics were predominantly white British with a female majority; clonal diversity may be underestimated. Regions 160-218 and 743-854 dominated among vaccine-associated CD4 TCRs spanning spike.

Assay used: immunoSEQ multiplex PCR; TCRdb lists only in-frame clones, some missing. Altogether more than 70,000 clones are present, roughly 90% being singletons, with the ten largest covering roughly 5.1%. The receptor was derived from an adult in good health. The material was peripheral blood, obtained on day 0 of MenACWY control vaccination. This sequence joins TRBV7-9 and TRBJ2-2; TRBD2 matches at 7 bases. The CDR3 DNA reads TGTGCCAGCAGCCCCGGACTAGCCGGGGAGCTGTTTTTT. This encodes CASSPGLAGELFF.